The 4 T cell receptor beta chains below were found in one sample sequenced in a study of T cell repertoires in cytomegalovirus infection. These receptors have no known antigen. TCRdb recomputed calls from the reads with MiXCR, one row per CDR3 protein. The sample lists more than 300,000 distinct CDR3 sequences, around a third seen once, with approximately 15% in the top ten. Sequencing was performed on cultured PBMCs, taken from culture after CMV antigen stimulation. Receptor source: a human donor in good health (CMV status not recorded). Some clones in this sample may be carry-over from other donors' samples.

CDR3 residues: CASTGVSTEAFF. DNA for the CDR3: TGCGCCAGCACAGGGGTGTCCACTGAAGCTTTCTTT. The chain links TRBV5-1 to TRBJ1-1; the D gene is possibly TRBD1 (6 bases). This CDR3 has 12 amino acids. Germline V CDR1 and CDR2: SGHRS, YFSETQ. V lost 6 bases and J 4 bases, leaving 10 bases between the germline ends. Complete variable domain (other parts from reference TRBV5-1 and TRBJ1-1): KAGVTQTPRYLIKTRGQQVTLSCSPISGHRSVSWYQQTPGQGLQFLFEYFSETQRNKGNFPGRFSGRQFSNSRSEMNVSTLELGDSALYLCASTGVSTEAFFGQGTRLTVV.

The J gene is TRBJ2-3, the V gene TRBV7-2; D not resolved. This CDR3 spans 15 amino acids. CDR1 and CDR2 from the germline V gene are SGHTA and FQGNSA. Trimming took 1 base from V and 3 from J, leaving 11 bases between them. The CDR3 nucleotides read TGTGCCAGCAGCTTAGGGCGACGGGTAACAGATACGCAGTATTTT. Translated: CASSLGRRVTDTQYF.

The rearrangement links TRBV20-1 to TRBJ1-4; D is uncertain. The V gene's germline CDR1 is DFQATT and CDR2 SNEGSKA (reference sequence). This CDR3 is 13 amino acids long. The V gene lost 5 bases and the J gene lost 8 bases, with 15 bases spanning the gap. The CDR3 region is CSAPGVFGEKLFF. The CDR3 nucleotides read TGCAGTGCTCCCGGGGTGTTTGGGGAAAAACTGTTTTTT.

The chain joins TRBV5-6 to TRBJ2-2, with D possibly being TRBD2 (6 bases). CDR3 length: 16 amino acids. V lost 3 bases, J lost 3 bases, and 15 bases lay in between. Per germline, CDR1 SGHDT and CDR2 YYEEEE. CDR3 sequence reads: CASSWTPGLDTGELFF. Here the CDR3 DNA reads TGTGCCAGCAGCTGGACCCCGGGACTTGACACCGGGGAGCTGTTTTTT.